This TCR beta chain was obtained from a study of cytomegalovirus exposure and HLA in healthy donors. General observations from the study: Earlier findings revealed that most TCR beta V segments proved productive either about 87% or about 30% of the time.

This PCR relied on a set of 60 Vbeta primers and 13 Jbeta primers. TCRdb keeps only in-frame clones here, not all; method: immunoSEQ multiplex PCR. The table has around 120,000 clones, roughly 80% seen once. For this clone: Its specificity is unknown.

Trimming took 6 bases from V and 4 from J; bases not matched to a gene: 9. CDR3 length: 16 residues. Germline V gives CDR1 PRHDT, CDR2 FYEKMQ (reference sequence). Sequencing was carried out using PBMCs. The TCR sequence derives from a man between 18 and 29 years old in good health and CMV-seronegative. J is TRBJ1-2 and V is TRBV13; the match to TRBD1 covers 12 bases. CDR3 protein: CASSPGTGGSGYGYTF. In DNA, the CDR3 is TGTGCCAGCAGTCCCGGGACAGGGGGCTCCGGCTATGGCTACACCTTC.